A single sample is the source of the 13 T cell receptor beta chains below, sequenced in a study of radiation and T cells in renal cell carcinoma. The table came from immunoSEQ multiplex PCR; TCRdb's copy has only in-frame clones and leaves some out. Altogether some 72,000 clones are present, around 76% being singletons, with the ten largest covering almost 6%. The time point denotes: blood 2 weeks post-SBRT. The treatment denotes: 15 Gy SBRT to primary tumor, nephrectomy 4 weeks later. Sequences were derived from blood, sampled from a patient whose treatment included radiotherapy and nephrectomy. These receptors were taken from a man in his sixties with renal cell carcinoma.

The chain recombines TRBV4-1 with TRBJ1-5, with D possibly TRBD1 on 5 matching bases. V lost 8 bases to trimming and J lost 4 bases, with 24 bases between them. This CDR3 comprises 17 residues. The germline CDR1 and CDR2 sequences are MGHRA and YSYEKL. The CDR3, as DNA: TGCGCCAGCCACTTGGGGGTGGAGAGGGTGTGGAATCAGCCCCAGCATTTT. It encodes CASHLGVERVWNQPQHF.

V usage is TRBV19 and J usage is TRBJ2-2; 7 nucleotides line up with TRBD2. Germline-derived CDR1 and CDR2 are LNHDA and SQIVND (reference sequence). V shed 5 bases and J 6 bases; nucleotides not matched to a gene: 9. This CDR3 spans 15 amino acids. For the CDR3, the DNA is TGTGCCAGTAGTCCACCTCCCCGGGGGGCCGGGGAGCTGTTTTTT. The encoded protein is CASSPPPRGAGELFF.

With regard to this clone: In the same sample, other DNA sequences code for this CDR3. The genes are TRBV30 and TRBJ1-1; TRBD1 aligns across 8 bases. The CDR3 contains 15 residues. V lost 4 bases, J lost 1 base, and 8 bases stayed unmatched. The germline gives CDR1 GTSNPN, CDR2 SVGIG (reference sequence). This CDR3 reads CAWTLTGTGNTEAFF. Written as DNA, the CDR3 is TGTGCCTGGACCTTGACCGGGACAGGGAACACTGAAGCTTTCTTT.

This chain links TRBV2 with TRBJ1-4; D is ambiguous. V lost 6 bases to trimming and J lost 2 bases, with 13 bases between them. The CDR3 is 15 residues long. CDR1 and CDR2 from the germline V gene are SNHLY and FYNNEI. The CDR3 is CASRWSQRTNEKLFF. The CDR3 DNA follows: TGTGCCAGCAGATGGTCCCAAAGGACTAATGAAAAACTGTTTTTT.

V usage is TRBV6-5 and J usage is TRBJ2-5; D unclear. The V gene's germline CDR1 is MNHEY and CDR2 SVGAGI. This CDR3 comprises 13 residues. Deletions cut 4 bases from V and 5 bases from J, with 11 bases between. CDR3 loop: CASSLGLVETQYF. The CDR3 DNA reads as TGTGCCAGCAGTTTGGGTCTTGTCGAGACCCAGTACTTC.

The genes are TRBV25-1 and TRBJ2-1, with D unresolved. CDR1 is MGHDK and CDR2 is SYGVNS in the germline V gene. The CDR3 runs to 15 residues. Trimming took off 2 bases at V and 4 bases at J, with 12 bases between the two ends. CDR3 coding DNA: TGTGCCAGCAGTGAACGAGTTACCCCATACAATGAGCAGTTCTTC. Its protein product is CASSERVTPYNEQFF.

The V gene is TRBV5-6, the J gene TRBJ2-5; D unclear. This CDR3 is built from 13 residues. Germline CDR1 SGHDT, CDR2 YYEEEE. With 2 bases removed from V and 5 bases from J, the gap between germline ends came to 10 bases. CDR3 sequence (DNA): TGTGCCAGCAGCTTCGTAGGAGATGAGACCCAGTACTTC. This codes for CASSFVGDETQYF.

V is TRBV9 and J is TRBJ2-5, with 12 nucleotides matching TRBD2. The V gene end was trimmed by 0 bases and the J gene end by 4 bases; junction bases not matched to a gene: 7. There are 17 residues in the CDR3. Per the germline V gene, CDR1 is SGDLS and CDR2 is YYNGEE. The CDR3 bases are TGTGCCAGCAGCGTAGCTAGCGGGAGGGCCCCAGGAGAGACCCAGTACTTC. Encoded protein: CASSVASGRAPGETQYF.

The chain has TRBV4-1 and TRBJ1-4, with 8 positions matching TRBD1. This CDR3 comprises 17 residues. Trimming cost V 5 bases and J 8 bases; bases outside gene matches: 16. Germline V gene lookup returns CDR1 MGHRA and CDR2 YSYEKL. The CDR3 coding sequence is TGCGCCAGCAGCAGAGACCAGACGGGACAGGCCACCGAAAAACTGTTTTTT. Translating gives CASSRDQTGQATEKLFF.

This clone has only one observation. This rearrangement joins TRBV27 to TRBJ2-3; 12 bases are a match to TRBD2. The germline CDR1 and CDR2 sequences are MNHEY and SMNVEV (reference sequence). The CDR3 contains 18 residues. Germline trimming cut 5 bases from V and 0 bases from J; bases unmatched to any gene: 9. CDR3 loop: CASSPPSSGRVSTDTQYF. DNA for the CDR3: TGTGCCAGCAGTCCCCCCTCTAGCGGGAGGGTTAGCACAGATACGCAGTATTTT.

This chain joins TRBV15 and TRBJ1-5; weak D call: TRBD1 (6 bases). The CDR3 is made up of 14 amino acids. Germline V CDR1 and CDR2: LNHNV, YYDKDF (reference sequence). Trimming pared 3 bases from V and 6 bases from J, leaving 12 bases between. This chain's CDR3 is CATSRGGGGQPQHF. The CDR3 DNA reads TGTGCCACCAGCAGGGGCGGAGGGGGTCAGCCCCAGCATTTT. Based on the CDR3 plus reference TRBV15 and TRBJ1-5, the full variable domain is DAMVIQNPRYQVTQFGKPVTLSCSQTLNHNVMYWYQQKSSQAPKLLFHYYDKDFNNEADTPDNFQSRRPNTSFCFLDIRSPGLGDTAMYLCATSRGGGGQPQHFGDGTRLSIL.

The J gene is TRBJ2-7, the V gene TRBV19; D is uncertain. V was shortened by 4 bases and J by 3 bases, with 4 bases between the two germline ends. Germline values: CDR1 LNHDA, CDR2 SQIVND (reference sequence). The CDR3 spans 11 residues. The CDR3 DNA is TGTGCCAGTAGTAACGTCTACGAGCAGTACTTC. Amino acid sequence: CASSNVYEQYF.

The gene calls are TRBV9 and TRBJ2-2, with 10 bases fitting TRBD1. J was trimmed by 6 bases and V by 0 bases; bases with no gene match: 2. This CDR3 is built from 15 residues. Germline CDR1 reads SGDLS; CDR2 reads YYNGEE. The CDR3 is CASSVEGTGAGELFF. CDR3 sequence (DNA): TGTGCCAGCAGCGTAGAGGGGACAGGGGCCGGGGAGCTGTTTTTT.